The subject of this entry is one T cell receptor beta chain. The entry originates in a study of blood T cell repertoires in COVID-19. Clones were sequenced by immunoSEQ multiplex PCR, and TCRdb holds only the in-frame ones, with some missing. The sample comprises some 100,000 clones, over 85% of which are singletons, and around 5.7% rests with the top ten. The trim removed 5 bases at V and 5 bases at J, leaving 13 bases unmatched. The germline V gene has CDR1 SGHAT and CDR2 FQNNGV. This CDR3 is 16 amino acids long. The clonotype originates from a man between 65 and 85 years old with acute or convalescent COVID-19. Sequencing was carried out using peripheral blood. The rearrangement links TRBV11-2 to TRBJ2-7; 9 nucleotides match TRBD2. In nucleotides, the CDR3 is TGTGCCAGCAGCCCCGCGGGGGGGCTTCGTTTTAACGAGCAGTACTTC. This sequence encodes CASSPAGGLRFNEQYF. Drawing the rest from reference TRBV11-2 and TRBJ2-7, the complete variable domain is EAGVAQSPRYKIIEKRQSVAFWCNPISGHATLYWYQQILGQGPKLLIQFQNNGVVDDSQLPKDRFSAERLKGVDSTLKIQPAKLEDSAVYLCASSPAGGLRFNEQYFGPGTRLTVT.